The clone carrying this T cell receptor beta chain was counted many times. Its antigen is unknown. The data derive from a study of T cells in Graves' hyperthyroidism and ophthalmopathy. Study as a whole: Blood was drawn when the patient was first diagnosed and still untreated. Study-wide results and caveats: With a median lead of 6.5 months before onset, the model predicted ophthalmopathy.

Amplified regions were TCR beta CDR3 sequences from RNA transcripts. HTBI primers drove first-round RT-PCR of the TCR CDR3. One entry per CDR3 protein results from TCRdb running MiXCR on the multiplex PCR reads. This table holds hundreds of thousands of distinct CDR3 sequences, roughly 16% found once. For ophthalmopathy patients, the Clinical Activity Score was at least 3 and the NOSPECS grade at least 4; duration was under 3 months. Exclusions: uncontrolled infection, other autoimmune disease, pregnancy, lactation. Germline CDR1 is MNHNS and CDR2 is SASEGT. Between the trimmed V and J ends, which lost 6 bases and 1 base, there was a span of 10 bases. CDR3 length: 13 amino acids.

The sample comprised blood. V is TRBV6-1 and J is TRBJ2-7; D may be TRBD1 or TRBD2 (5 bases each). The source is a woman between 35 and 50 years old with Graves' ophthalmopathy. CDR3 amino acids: CASRGTDSYEQYF. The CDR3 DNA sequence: TGTGCCAGCAGGGGGACGGATTCCTACGAGCAGTACTTC.